This T cell receptor (beta chain) is drawn from a study of beta chain features in type 1 diabetes. V was pared by 5 bases and J by 3 bases, with 10 bases between. The CDR3 has 13 amino acids. CDR1 SEHNR and CDR2 FQNEAQ come from the germline V gene (reference sequence). Naive, central memory, regulatory and stem cell-like memory cells within the CD4+ compartment were sorted using CD45RO/CCR7/CD25/CD127/CD95/CD27. Purity exceeded 98% in all sorted populations. Notes on the study in general: Equally in patients and controls, PCR might preferentially amplify shorter templates. The study found moderately but significantly shorter TCRB CDR3s in all four CD4+ subsets of Type 1 diabetes patients.

Expressed TCRB transcripts got sequenced, as all isolated RNA was reverse transcribed. Generated by immunoSEQ multiplex PCR, the TCRdb table keeps only in-frame clones and is missing some. The table records 120,000 to 150,000 clones, about 13% of them present only once. With regard to this clone: The antigen remains undetermined.

The sample taken for sequencing was central memory CD4+ T cells from blood. This TCR was sampled from a man in his late teens or twenties with type 1 diabetes. The chain couples TRBV7-9 to TRBJ1-2, with unresolved D. This chain's CDR3 is CASSPDTHYGYTF. In DNA form, the CDR3 reads TGTGCCAGCAGCCCTGACACTCACTATGGCTACACCTTC.